The present entry profiles one T cell receptor beta chain with its context. The target antigen is unknown. This sample is drawn from a study of response to subunit inactivated influenza vaccine. The CDR3 is 14 residues long. Per germline, CDR1 MGHDK and CDR2 SYGVNS. Between the trimmed V and J ends, which lost 2 bases and 6 bases, there was a span of 11 bases. TCRdb passed the RT-PCR reads through MiXCR, listing each CDR3 protein once. Of 650,000 to 800,000 distinct CDR3 sequences detected, 18% appear once; the ten largest clones hold about a tenth. General study points: New T cells are recruited in small numbers by each seasonal influenza vaccination, according to the authors' suggestion.

The rearrangement uses TRBV25-1 and TRBJ2-1, with D uncertain. This TCR derives from a man in his fifties who received an inactivated influenza vaccine. The sequences come from PBMCs from blood, collected less than 6 days after vaccination. The CDR3 sequence: CASSELGRSNEQFF. CDR3 DNA sequence: TGTGCCAGCAGTGAACTAGGTCGGAGCAATGAGCAGTTCTTC.